Here is one T cell receptor (beta chain) with its context. This clonotype was counted ten times or more. No antigen is known for it. Nothing much larger sits one base from this clone, and base qualities are not available. The CDR3 numbers 13 residues from cysteine through phenylalanine. Just the 39-base CDR3 DNA is kept, in frame starting at base 1. Relative to germline, V is 3 bases shorter and J is 0 bases shorter, with 5 bases between their ends. For CDR1 and CDR2, the germline V gene lists MRHNA and SNTAGT. These data originate in a study of CD8 T cells in ankylosing spondylitis listed by TCRdb under 2017. A note on the overall study: To find TCR variants linked to disease, the study profiled T cell receptor beta repertoires in ankylosing spondylitis patients and healthy donors. The full study cohort was made up of under 30 ankylosing spondylitis patients and over 90 healthy donors. Peripheral blood samples were taken, and synovial fluid was additionally collected from ankylosing spondylitis patients.

The paper as a whole reports these results and caveats: The disease-linked clones had a CD8+ phenotype and were found at relatively low frequencies in peripheral blood. Some motif variants were previously reported in synovial fluid and blood of reactive arthritis patients, suggesting common disease-initiation mechanisms. Blood from ankylosing spondylitis patients appeared to be characterized by a TCR beta motif made up of about 8 highly homologous amino acid variants. The disease-linked clones were reported as significantly enriched in matched synovial fluid samples from ankylosing spondylitis patients.

The data were produced on an Illumina HiSeq 2500. Quantitative 5'-RACE with molecular barcodes was the method used to prepare the TCR beta libraries. Processing in the source paper ran as follows. Disease-linked TCR variants were identified with a new computational method built on a probabilistic model of VDJ rearrangement. TCRdb cleaned the public reads at Q25 with fastp, built clones with MiXCR and kept in-frame beta chains. Rows are unified per CDR3 protein, each entry keeping the most common DNA and genes. For this entry, the V and J calls and clone size follow TCRdb and not the study's own pipeline. The sample table records some 130,000 distinct CDR3 sequences; around 7.9% of these occur just once. Of the sample, around 11% falls within the top ten clones.

The sequencing input was blood, either unsorted or a sorted T cell fraction (not recorded which). The clonotype originates from a female donor with ankylosing spondylitis or in good health (not recorded which). The sequence links TRBV6-4 to TRBJ1-1; the D gene lacks a confident call. The CDR3 has the sequence CASSDGVNTEAFF. The DNA reads TGTGCCAGCAGTGATGGGGTGAACACTGAAGCTTTCTTT.